One and the same sample provided the 22 T cell receptor beta chains below, sequenced in a study of PD-1 blockade in classical Hodgkin lymphoma. Assay: immunoSEQ multiplex PCR; the TCRdb copy retains only in-frame clones and omits some. There are approximately 84,000 clones in the sample; 89% occur only once, and roughly a fifth lies in the top ten. Relapse after autologous stem cell transplantation occurred in every patient, and brentuximab vedotin exposure varied. The sample was peripheral blood mononuclear cells (PBMCs), taken at baseline. Every receptor here comes from a human donor with classical Hodgkin lymphoma.

This chain uses TRBV11-1 with TRBJ1-2; no definite D call. The V gene's germline CDR1 is SGHAT and CDR2 FQDESV (reference sequence). The CDR3 is 14 residues long. Between the trimmed V and J ends, which lost 1 base and 0 bases, there was a span of 6 bases. This CDR3 is CASSLGESNYGYTF. The DNA for the CDR3 is TGTGCCAGCAGCTTAGGAGAATCTAACTATGGCTACACCTTC.

The genes are TRBV6-5 and TRBJ2-1; 7 bases are a match to TRBD2. V was clipped by 7 bases and J by 1 base; unmatched bases: 4. The CDR3 covers 14 residues. The germline V gene encodes CDR1 MNHEY and CDR2 SVGAGI. The CDR3 sequence is CASKAGESYNEQFF. The CDR3 nucleotides are TGTGCCAGCAAGGCGGGAGAGTCCTACAATGAGCAGTTCTTC.

The chain recombines TRBV30 with TRBJ1-5, with no clear D. The CDR3 runs to 9 residues. V lost 5 bases and J 7 bases, leaving 3 bases between the germline ends. In germline, CDR1 is GTSNPN, CDR2 SVGIG (reference sequence). The CDR3 DNA follows: TGTGCCTGGGAACAGCCCCAGCATTTT. Its protein is CAWEQPQHF.

The rearrangement links TRBV27 to TRBJ1-6; D may be TRBD1 (6 bases). This CDR3 region has 14 residues. Germline lookup yields CDR1 MNHEY and CDR2 SMNVEV (reference sequence). Trimming took 3 bases from V and 5 from J, leaving 8 bases between them. CDR3 in DNA: TGTGCCAGCAGTTTTGAGGGGGATAATTCACCCCTCCACTTT. It is translated as CASSFEGDNSPLHF.

This clone turned up a few times. The chain links TRBV5-6 to TRBJ1-2; TRBD1 agrees at 7 bases. The V gene end was trimmed by 3 bases and the J gene end by 7 bases; junction bases not matched to a gene: 6. The CDR3 spans 13 residues. The V gene's germline CDR1 is SGHDT and CDR2 YYEEEE. The CDR3 here is CASSSTTGTGYTF. DNA of the CDR3: TGTGCCAGCAGCTCTACGACAGGGACTGGCTACACCTTC. The full variable domain, with the rest looked up from reference TRBV5-6 and TRBJ1-2, is DAGVTQSPTHLIKTRGQQVTLRCSPKSGHDTVSWYQQALGQGPQFIFQYYEEEERQRGNFPDRFSGHQFPNYSSELNVNALLLGDSALYLCASSSTTGTGYTFGSGTRLTVV.

V gene TRBV2 combines with J gene TRBJ1-1; the D is unclear. The ends were cut back, 1 base at V and 6 bases at J, with 3 bases in the middle. Looked up from germline, CDR1 is SNHLY and CDR2 is FYNNEI. CDR3 length equals 11 residues. The CDR3 DNA reads as TGTGCCAGCAGTGAAGAGTCTGAAGCTTTCTTT. It yields the protein CASSEESEAFF.

The chain couples TRBV5-1 to TRBJ2-7, with D possibly called TRBD1 or TRBD2 (5 bases each). The CDR3 sequence is 14 residues long. The ends were cut back, 0 bases at V and 3 bases at J, with 10 bases in the middle. Germline-derived CDR1 and CDR2 are SGHRS and YFSETQ. The DNA for the CDR3 is TGCGCCAGCAGCTTGGTTGGGGACCTCTACGAGCAGTACTTC. Residues: CASSLVGDLYEQYF.

The chain joins TRBV6-5 to TRBJ2-7, with D possibly being TRBD2 (5 bases). This CDR3 contains 16 residues. V was clipped by 2 bases and J by 3 bases, with 17 bases between them. Per the germline V gene, CDR1 is MNHEY and CDR2 is SVGAGI. In DNA form, the CDR3 reads TGTGCCAGCAGTTACGACCGGGCGGGTTCACACTACGAGCAGTACTTC. The encoded protein is CASSYDRAGSHYEQYF.

This chain uses TRBV5-6 with TRBJ2-7, with TRBD2 identical over 7 bases. With V trimmed by 5 bases and J by 4 bases, 15 bases remained unmatched. Germline CDR1 reads SGHDT; CDR2 reads YYEEEE. The CDR3 consists of 16 residues. The CDR3 spells CASSKWGTGGGYEQYF. The CDR3, as DNA: TGTGCCAGCAGTAAGTGGGGGACTGGCGGGGGTTACGAGCAGTACTTC.

The rearrangement links TRBV6-6 to TRBJ2-7; no clear D gene. Germline-derived CDR1 and CDR2 are MNHNY and SVGAGI (reference sequence). This CDR3 is built from 14 residues. The V gene lost 4 bases and the J gene lost 0 bases, with 10 bases spanning the gap. The DNA of the CDR3 is TGTGCCAGCAGTTTTGGCCTCAGCTCCTACGAGCAGTACTTC. Encoded protein: CASSFGLSSYEQYF.

This sequence joins TRBV27 and TRBJ2-3; TRBD2 aligns across 13 bases. The CDR3 loop spans 17 amino acids. From germline, CDR1 is MNHEY and CDR2 SMNVEV (reference sequence). Trimming removed 3 bases from V and 4 bases from J; junction bases left unmatched: 7. CDR3 residues: CASSFLTSGRAPDTQYF. Written as DNA, the CDR3 is TGTGCCAGCAGTTTCCTCACTAGCGGGAGGGCCCCAGATACGCAGTATTTT.

This chain links TRBV5-1 with TRBJ2-1; no reliable D call. The CDR3 sequence is 13 residues long. Per germline, CDR1 SGHRS and CDR2 YFSETQ. The germline V and J ends were trimmed by 4 bases and 6 bases, with 11 bases remaining between them. CDR3 nucleotides: TGCGCCAGCAGCCTCGGCCCATCCAATGAGCAGTTCTTC. It encodes CASSLGPSNEQFF.

The J gene is TRBJ1-2, the V gene TRBV5-4; TRBD1 aligns across 9 bases. CDR3 length equals 16 residues. Per the germline V gene, CDR1 is SGHNT and CDR2 is YYREEE (reference sequence). V shed 0 bases, J shed 8 bases, and the junction held 11 bases outside the gene matches. In DNA, the CDR3 is TGTGCCAGCAGCTTGGGGACAGGGGTAAAAGTGGGAGGCTACACCTTC. As protein: CASSLGTGVKVGGYTF.

The V and J genes are TRBV5-4 and TRBJ1-2; 10 nucleotides align to TRBD1. This CDR3 comprises 14 residues. V shed 4 bases, J shed 2 bases, and the junction held 2 bases outside the gene matches. Germline-derived CDR1 and CDR2 are SGHNT and YYREEE (reference sequence). In nucleotides, the CDR3 is TGTGCCAGCAGCCGGACAGGGGGGAACTATGGCTACACCTTC. Protein: CASSRTGGNYGYTF.

This chain links TRBV15 with TRBJ1-1; 9 bases fit TRBD1. Losses at the gene ends were 2 bases for V and 1 base for J; bases not matched to a gene: 2. CDR1 and CDR2 from the germline V gene are LNHNV and YYDKDF (reference sequence). The CDR3 has 15 residues. The CDR3 nucleotides read TGTGCCACCAGCAGAAGGGGACAGGGGAACACTGAAGCTTTCTTT. Its translation: CATSRRGQGNTEAFF.

The CDR3 DNA reads TGTGCCAGTAGTATCTCGGGGAGTGATGGCTACACCTTC. Its translation is CASSISGSDGYTF. The J gene is TRBJ1-2, the V gene TRBV19; D is unresolved. Germline V CDR1 and CDR2: LNHDA, SQIVND (reference sequence). The CDR3 contains 13 residues. V was trimmed by 3 bases and J by 6 bases, leaving 11 bases between them.

This chain joins TRBV7-2 and TRBJ2-7; TRBD2 might be the D (7 bases). V lost 2 bases and J lost 2, with 13 bases in between. There are 15 residues in the CDR3. In germline, CDR1 is SGHTA, CDR2 FQGNSA. CDR3: CASSLPPGGTYEQYF. CDR3 nucleotides: TGTGCCAGCAGCTTACCGCCGGGGGGCACCTACGAGCAGTACTTC.

This clone came up once. The chain recombines TRBV30 with TRBJ1-1; D unclear. The CDR3 contains 17 residues. V was trimmed by 0 bases and J by 3 bases, leaving 20 bases between them. Germline V gene sequence: CDR1 GTSNPN, CDR2 SVGIG (reference sequence). The CDR3 loop reads CAWSVLSWRATDTEAFF. The CDR3 coding sequence is TGTGCCTGGAGTGTACTTAGTTGGCGAGCCACGGACACTGAAGCTTTCTTT.

The chain combines TRBV19 with TRBJ1-5, with a possible D match to TRBD1 (5 bases). V lost 6 bases and J 2 bases, leaving 14 bases between the germline ends. CDR3 length: 15 residues. Germline CDR1 and CDR2: LNHDA and SQIVND (reference sequence). CDR3 sequence reads: CASRTRDVGNQPQHF. In nucleotides, the CDR3 is TGTGCCAGTAGAACGCGGGACGTCGGCAATCAGCCCCAGCATTTT.

The rearrangement links TRBV18 to TRBJ2-4, with D perhaps being TRBD1 or TRBD2 (5 bases each). The CDR3 covers 15 residues. Trimming took 3 bases from V and 0 from J, leaving 9 bases between them. Germline V gene data show CDR1 as KGHSH and CDR2 as LQKENI. CDR3 nucleotides: TGTGCCAGCTCACCCGGGGCCGAAGCCAAAAACATTCAGTACTTC. As protein: CASSPGAEAKNIQYF.

This chain connects TRBV27 to TRBJ1-1; TRBD1 is a possible D gene (6 bases). The CDR3 has 18 residues. Germline V CDR1 and CDR2: MNHEY, SMNVEV (reference sequence). The V end was cut by 1 base, the J end by 6 bases, with 24 bases between. DNA of the CDR3: TGTGCCAGCAGTTTATTTTTGGGGGGCAGGGTGTCTCCCCCTGAAGCTTTCTTT. Translating gives CASSLFLGGRVSPPEAFF.

V is TRBV7-9 and J is TRBJ2-2, with D perhaps being TRBD1 or TRBD2 (6 bases each). The CDR3 totals 14 residues. Trimming cost V 9 bases and J 2 bases, with 13 bases left between them. CDR1 is SEHNR and CDR2 is FQNEAQ in the germline V gene (reference sequence). The CDR3 sequence: CASSGEVNTGELFF. The CDR3 region has the DNA TGTGCCAGTTCAGGGGAGGTAAACACCGGGGAGCTGTTTTTT.